This entry is about one TCR beta chain. In its sample, this clone was seen once. This receptor's antigen is unknown. Base qualities were left out, and no much larger clone turns up one base away. The record originates from a study of cytomegalovirus exposure and HLA in healthy donors (dated by TCRdb to about 2017). Study-wide context: An earlier analysis of some 620 of the donors reported over 250 Gb of sequence data and 117 million unique TCR beta sequences obtained from around 190 million T cells. About 280 gigabases of sequencing data and around 87 million unique TCR sequences were included in an early release covering several hundred HLA-typed donors. Of the roughly 400 genotyped donors, approximately 81% were placed in the genetic ancestry cluster associated with self-reported Caucasian donors. The study aimed to test whether signatures of past pathogen exposure could be identified by cataloging public T cell receptors. The T cell repertoires of 666 subjects were profiled by immunosequencing and related to cytomegalovirus serostatus. In addition to the first cohort of roughly 700 subjects, a separate validation cohort of approximately 120 different subjects was used. To predict cytomegalovirus infection status, the study combined high-throughput TCR immunosequencing, statistical association of individual TCRs with disease status, and machine learning. A later analysis re-examined previously published TCR beta repertoires from about 700 donors and added high-resolution HLA genotyping to investigate patterns of TCR occurrence. The later analysis used no new phenotypic data to find candidate immune exposures, relying instead on TCR beta sequences and their occurrence across donors. An earlier analysis of some 500 of the donors used high-throughput TCR beta sequencing to judge whether each TCR beta V gene segment behaved as functional or pseudogenic. Donor age, sex, ethnicity and CMV serostatus were compiled alongside the repertoire data. Genome-wide SNP genotypes for about 55% of the 666 donors were used in a later genetic analysis, which treated that subset as a discovery cohort. Every discovery cohort repertoire had been produced on one sequencing platform. HLA typing included class I and class II loci at four-digit resolution. Typing coverage varied by locus: about 620-640 donors for A, B, C, DRB1 and DQB1; some 520 for DQA1; some 610 for DPA1; roughly 470 for DPB1. Roughly 5 DR-DQ haplotypes were handled as single units for association and clustering because linkage in the cohort was strong. Among 350 to 400 genotyped donors of the cohort, an average of around 240,000 unique TCR beta nucleotide sequences were sequenced per donor, about a sixth of them non-productive.

Measured from the cysteine to the phenylalanine, the CDR3 is 17 residues long. CDR3 DNA is the only sequence kept; it has 51 bases, read in frame from the first base. Trimming at the junction amounts to 0 bases on V and 4 bases on J, and the germline ends lie 18 bases apart. The CDR1 and CDR2 encoded by the germline V gene are MGHRA and YSYEKL. The library relied on the immunoSEQ multiplex PCR assay. For the multiplex PCR, a mixture combining 60 forward primers for TCR Vbeta segments and 13 reverse primers for TCR Jbeta segments was used. A multiplex PCR assay on genomic DNA amplified the CDR3 region of rearranged TCR beta genes. The Illumina HiSeq System was used to sequence the amplified TCR beta libraries as 87-base-pair reads. The authors processed their data as follows. In a later analysis, about 80 million unique TCR beta chains were counted across the roughly 610 repertoires, and around 10 million of these chains were shared by at least two donors. A nearest-neighbor algorithm error-corrected the raw reads and collapsed the reads into unique sequences, merging closely related sequences to remove PCR and sequencing errors. CDR3 sequences were aligned to IMGT reference sequences to assign V, D and J gene segments. For a sequence to be retained, at least a six-nucleotide match to both a V gene segment and a J gene segment was required. A rearrangement was called productive if the CDR3 had no stop codons and remained in frame with V and J, and every other rearrangement was called non-productive. Following IMGT convention, CDR3 was defined as the stretch from the second conserved V-encoded cysteine up to the conserved J-encoded phenylalanine. The earlier analysis of approximately 500 of the donors excluded sequences that lacked an unambiguous match to a single V gene segment. An earlier analysis of under 750 of the donors called V segments functional above 56.7% productive rearrangements and segregating when the between-donor standard deviation exceeded 5%. A statistical classification framework was developed to diagnose cytomegalovirus status using the catalog of TCR beta chain sequences. In a later analysis, V and J genes were assigned by comparing TCR nucleotide sequences against IMGT/GENE-DB human TR gene sequences. A later analysis assigned CDR3 sequences and most-parsimonious VDJ recombination scenarios with the TCRdist pipeline. A later analysis defined each TCR beta chain by its CDR3 amino acid sequence plus V-gene family, and excluded reads lacking a unique V-gene family. In a later analysis, 450 to 600 highly shared, low-generation-probability nucleotide sequences were removed to address suspected cross-contamination and a sequencing artifact. A later analysis calculated a clonal expansion index for each public chain from normalized within-repertoire ranks of inferred template counts. A later analysis computed generation probabilities with a VDJ recombination model fitted to out-of-frame rearrangements, and checked the results against IGoR. A later analysis scored TCR-TCR, TCR-HLA and TCR-CMV co-occurrence with hypergeometric tests, applying a repertoire-size bias correction to TCR pairs. In a later analysis, false discovery rates were estimated by permuting HLA or CMV assignments 20 times. In a later analysis, co-occurring TCRs were grouped using DBSCAN, and TCRdist sequence similarity was added for clustering within HLA-allele-positive subsets. Repertoires with fewer than 30,000 or more than 120,000 public chains were left out of co-occurrence clustering, as were four to six repertoires with anomalous nucleotide sharing. TCRdb provides this immuneACCESS table in a form limited to in-frame rearrangements. Some clones are lacking; in checked studies, under half of them reflect an unresolved V gene, and why the rest are absent is not known. V, J and clone size are those of that table, while D and trimming were read from the DNA. This sample gives about 200,000 clones in total; more than 60% of them show up just once. The ten largest make up about 0.23% of the sample.

The cohort consisted of 600 to 750 healthy bone marrow donors. Cohort members were all nominally healthy when sampled, although unrecorded immune exposures were likely present. The donor was CMV seronegative and belonged to the group of approximately 320 seronegative cohort members. A peripheral blood sample was collected from each donor, and TCR beta sequencing was performed on peripheral blood mononuclear cells. Genomic DNA was extracted from the blood cell samples with the Qiagen DNeasy Blood Extraction Kit. General study outcomes and caveats: Sequencing depth was assumed to be roughly uniform across donors in the presence/absence analyses, though that assumption may not hold. The earlier analysis of 587 of the donors excluded approximately 15 rarely observed V segments, including chromosome 9 orphons, because counts were too low. In vitro tests confirmed that a few of the cytomegalovirus-associated TCR beta chains recognize cytomegalovirus antigens. Immune exposure information for the cohort was limited to CMV serostatus. Compared with equally common non-associated chains, HLA-associated TCR beta chains in a later analysis were more clonally expanded and had lower generation probabilities. A later analysis found that most CMV-associated TCR beta chains appeared HLA-restricted, with HLA associations seemingly driven largely by CMV exposure. A further reported finding was that TCR beta sequences accurately predicted the HLA-A and HLA-B alleles for most subjects in the first cohort. The classifier was reported to diagnose cytomegalovirus status with high specificity and sensitivity in both the original and validation cohorts. Broadly in line with IMGT annotations, most TCR beta V segments showed up in productive rearrangements about 87% or about 30% of the time in an earlier analysis of about 500 of the donors. Compared with the approximately 700-donor mean, donors in an Asian-associated ancestry cluster had fewer N-insertions in productive TCRs, according to a later genetic analysis. When HLA alleles, especially DR and DQ, strongly co-occurred, attributing TCR associations to individual alleles was difficult. The study gave a list of over 150 TCR beta chains associated with cytomegalovirus. An association between a missense DCLRE1C variant and V-gene and J-gene trimming of TCR beta chains was found in a later genetic analysis and replicated in an independent cohort. The cohort was sequenced for TCR beta chains only, and without alpha or paired-chain data the features that could be detected were limited. Most TCR sequences were seen in very few donors, while some public TCRs were found in many individuals. According to the authors, the approach could potentially be generalized to other disease states and immunological phenotypes. Because the 87-base-pair reads could not distinguish some IMGT-functional V segments, including TRBV6-2 and TRBV6-3, those segments were excluded. In a later analysis, TCR association rates were found to vary across HLA loci, with the most associated TCRs seen for DRB1 alleles and the fewest for HLA-C alleles. Correlated functional status among segregating V segments might be attributable to linkage disequilibrium, but an unknown experimental factor could not be ruled out. Because some donors lacked HLA typing at each locus, the association tests relied only on the typed subset. A cluster of highly shared sequence variants was judged likely to be a technical artifact of the sequencing pipeline. In a later analysis, several top co-occurrence clusters were reported to appear linked to parvovirus B19, influenza, CMV and Epstein-Barr virus. A later analysis associated 15,000 or so TCR beta sequences with specific HLA alleles at a false discovery rate of 0.05.

Sequenced sample: PBMCs. The chain couples TRBV4-1 to TRBJ1-2; perhaps TRBD1 is the D gene, with 6 bases matching. The clonotype comes from a girl under 10 years old in good health and CMV-seronegative. The CDR3 here reads CASSQDASGHTLYGYTF. The bases read TGCGCCAGCAGCCAAGACGCTTCGGGACATACCCTCTATGGCTACACCTTC.